Listed here are 11 T cell receptor beta chains from one sample, sequenced in a study of human T cells and chemical hapten exposure. TCRdb itself ran the RACE reads through MiXCR, one entry per CDR3 protein. Altogether roughly 100,000 distinct CDR3 sequences are present, about 8.6% being singletons, with the ten largest covering around 3%. Sample time point: healthy volunteer bleed at 2 weeks. Total RNA was isolated from unfractionated whole blood. The specimen was whole blood. These receptors all come from a female donor in good health. Some clones in this sample may be carry-over from other donors' samples.

This chain connects TRBV5-1 to TRBJ1-1; D might be TRBD1 (6 bases). Germline CDR1 reads SGHRS; CDR2 reads YFSETQ. CDR3 length equals 14 residues. The V end was cut by 2 bases, the J end by 2 bases, with 10 bases between. As DNA, the CDR3 is TGCGCCAGCAGCTTAGGGGACACCAACACTGAAGCTTTCTTT. This sequence encodes CASSLGDTNTEAFF. The full variable domain, in which reference TRBV5-1 and TRBJ1-1 provide the parts outside the CDR3, is KAGVTQTPRYLIKTRGQQVTLSCSPISGHRSVSWYQQTPGQGLQFLFEYFSETQRNKGNFPGRFSGRQFSNSRSEMNVSTLELGDSALYLCASSLGDTNTEAFFGQGTRLTVV.

This clonotype was counted only a few times. The chain links TRBV5-6 to TRBJ2-7; 7 bases agree with TRBD1. Germline V lookup: CDR1 SGHDT, CDR2 YYEEEE. The V gene end was trimmed by 0 bases and the J gene end by 6 bases; junction bases not matched to a gene: 12. This CDR3 has 16 amino acids. CDR3 in amino acids: CASSLVGGPRPGEQYF. CDR3 DNA sequence: TGTGCCAGCAGCTTGGTAGGGGGCCCCCGACCCGGCGAGCAGTACTTC.

This clonotype was observed at least ten times. V is TRBV28 and J is TRBJ2-7; D perhaps matches TRBD1 (5 bases). V dropped 4 bases and J dropped 3 bases, with 19 bases sitting between them. Germline CDR1 MDHEN, CDR2 SYDVKM. The CDR3 runs to 16 residues. CDR3 bases: TGTGCCAGCAGTTCCCGATCTGGGGCCGCGAACTACGAGCAGTACTTC. It codes for CASSSRSGAANYEQYF.

This chain uses TRBV9 with TRBJ2-3; no definite D call. Germline CDR1 and CDR2: SGDLS and YYNGEE. The length of the CDR3 is 13 residues. Trimming removed 2 bases from V and 3 bases from J, with 7 bases in between. Here the CDR3 DNA reads TGTGCCAGCAGCGTTTGGTCGACAGATACGCAGTATTTT. Amino acids: CASSVWSTDTQYF.

The chain couples TRBV5-6 to TRBJ2-3; 7 bases map to TRBD2. V lost 6 bases to trimming and J lost 2 bases; unmatched junction nucleotides: 12. The CDR3 is 16 residues long. CDR1 SGHDT and CDR2 YYEEEE come from the germline V gene. The CDR3 region is CASNPPGTTLTDTQYF. The CDR3 DNA is TGTGCCAGCAACCCCCCCGGGACTACGCTCACAGATACGCAGTATTTT. The whole variable domain, filled in from reference TRBV5-6 and TRBJ2-3, reads DAGVTQSPTHLIKTRGQQVTLRCSPKSGHDTVSWYQQALGQGPQFIFQYYEEEERQRGNFPDRFSGHQFPNYSSELNVNALLLGDSALYLCASNPPGTTLTDTQYFGPGTRLTVL.

The gene calls are TRBV6-6 and TRBJ2-3; D might be TRBD2 (6 bases). Germline CDR1 reads MNHNY; CDR2 reads SVGAGI (reference sequence). This CDR3 comprises 15 residues. V shed 7 bases and J shed 6 bases, with 20 bases lying between them. CDR3 sequence (DNA): TGTGCCAGCATACCCGGGACTTCGAGGGGCGATACGCAGTATTTT. This encodes CASIPGTSRGDTQYF.

In its sample, this clonotype was seen many times. The chain couples TRBV28 to TRBJ2-4; 7 bases agree with TRBD1. CDR3 length: 14 amino acids. Germline CDR1 reads MDHEN; CDR2 reads SYDVKM. V gave up 5 bases and J gave up 6 bases; unmatched junction bases: 7. CDR3 sequence reads: CASSPRQGLNIQYF. CDR3 DNA: TGTGCCAGCAGTCCCCGACAGGGTTTAAACATTCAGTACTTC.

As for this clonotype: Since a much larger clone is just one base distant, this may be a read error. The chain carries TRBV20-1 and TRBJ2-3, with a possible D match to TRBD2 (6 bases). CDR1 is DFQATT, CDR2 SNEGSKA, per germline (reference sequence). The CDR3 is made up of 14 amino acids. CDR3 amino acids: CSAAAATSTETQYF. The CDR3, as DNA: TGCAGTGCTGCCGCAGCCACTAGCACAGAAACGCAGTATTTT.

The V call is TRBV12-3 or TRBV12-4, the J call TRBJ2-7; 7 bases fit TRBD1. The V gene end was trimmed by 5 bases and the J gene end by 2 bases; junction bases not matched to a gene: 6. This CDR3 has 14 residues. The CDR3 sequence: CASSPDRATYEQYF. For the CDR3, the DNA is TGTGCCAGCAGTCCCGACAGGGCAACCTACGAGCAGTACTTC.

This clonotype has ten or more counts. The rearrangement joins TRBV2 to TRBJ2-1, with a weak D call TRBD2 (5 bases). Between the trimmed V and J ends, which lost 4 bases and 9 bases, there was a span of 7 bases. CDR3 length: 11 amino acids. The V gene's germline CDR1 is SNHLY and CDR2 FYNNEI. The CDR3: CASSGRVEQFF. CDR3 nucleotide sequence: TGTGCCAGCAGTGGGCGGGTTGAGCAGTTCTTC.

This clonotype appeared a few times. The chain uses TRBV12-3 or TRBV12-4 and TRBJ1-4, with 11 bases aligning to TRBD1. The length of the CDR3 is 15 residues. With 5 bases clipped from V and 8 bases from J, the junction kept 7 bases outside the gene matches. As DNA, the CDR3 is TGTGCCAGCAGTGATCGGACAGGGGGCTTGGAAAAACTGTTTTTT. This sequence encodes CASSDRTGGLEKLFF.